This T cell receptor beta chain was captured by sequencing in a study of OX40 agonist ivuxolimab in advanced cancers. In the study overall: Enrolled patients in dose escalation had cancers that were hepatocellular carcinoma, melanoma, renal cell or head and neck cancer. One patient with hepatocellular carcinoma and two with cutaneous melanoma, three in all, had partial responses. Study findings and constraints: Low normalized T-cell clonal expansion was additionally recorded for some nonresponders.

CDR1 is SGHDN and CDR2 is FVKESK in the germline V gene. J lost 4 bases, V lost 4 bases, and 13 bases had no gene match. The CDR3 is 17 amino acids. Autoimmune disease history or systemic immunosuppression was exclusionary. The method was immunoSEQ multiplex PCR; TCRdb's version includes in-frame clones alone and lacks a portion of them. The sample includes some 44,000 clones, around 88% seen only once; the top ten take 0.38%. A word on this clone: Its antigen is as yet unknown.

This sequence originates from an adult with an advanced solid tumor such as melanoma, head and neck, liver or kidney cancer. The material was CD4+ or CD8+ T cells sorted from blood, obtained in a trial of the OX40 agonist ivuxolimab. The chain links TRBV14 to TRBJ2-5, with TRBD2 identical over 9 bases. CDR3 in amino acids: CASSLLRDSGSSETQYF. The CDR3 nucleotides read TGTGCCAGCAGCCTACTGAGGGATAGCGGGAGTTCAGAGACCCAGTACTTC.